The following is a T cell receptor beta chain sequence with its context. As yet, its antigen is unknown. These data come from a study of somatic mutations in cytotoxic T cells in rheumatoid arthritis. For the study at large: Among the T-cell populations stained with V beta antibodies, some were separated by flow sorting at nearly 100% purity, including V beta1+ cells whose TCRB was sequenced.

Study-wide results and limits: Greater age accompanied higher CD8+ clonality in rheumatoid arthritis patients, a pattern that was absent in healthy controls.

The assay was immunoSEQ multiplex PCR, and TCRdb's table has in-frame clones only and misses some. The table records 6,800 or so clones, 65% to 85% of them present only once. Positive magnetic bead selection, which isolated the CD4+ and CD8+ cells, was followed by a flow cytometry check of purity. This receptor was identified in an adult with rheumatoid arthritis. Sequencing used CD8+ T cells sorted from blood.

The CDR3 DNA sequence: TGTGCCAGCAGTGAGTCGAACACTGAAGCTTTCTTT. This sequence encodes CASSESNTEAFF. The chain has TRBV6-1 and TRBJ1-1, with unresolved D. The CDR3 contains 12 residues. V lost 3 bases, J lost 1 base, and 3 bases lay in between. Germline V gene lookup returns CDR1 MNHNS and CDR2 SASEGT.